These 25 T cell receptor beta chains came from one sample sequenced in a study of HIV-infected patients and healthy controls. All unsorted peripheral T cells were captured because whole blood was used without fractionation. About 550 ng RNA was reverse transcribed with alpha and beta constant-region primers. Each of the alpha and beta chains got its own library through chain-specific third strand synthesis with indices. TCRdb passed the 5' RACE reads through MiXCR, listing each CDR3 protein once. The sample includes around 26,000 distinct CDR3 sequences, about 8.5% of them seen just once. The specimen sequenced was blood. Every receptor here comes from an adult in good health.

This chain uses TRBV28 with TRBJ1-1, with TRBD1 matching 8 bases. CDR1 is MDHEN and CDR2 is SYDVKM in the germline V gene. This CDR3 contains 12 residues. Trimming took 3 bases from V and 8 from J; bases not matched to a gene: 2. The CDR3 here is CASSLWTGEAFF. The CDR3, as DNA: TGTGCCAGCAGTTTGTGGACAGGGGAAGCTTTCTTT.

This clonotype was counted ten times or more. The chain carries TRBV6-5 and TRBJ2-7, with 8 bases that match TRBD2. Looked up from germline, CDR1 is MNHEY and CDR2 is SVGAGI. The CDR3 has 13 amino acids. The J segment lost 6 bases and the V segment lost 6 bases, leaving 7 bases of the junction unmatched. The CDR3 bases are TGTGCCAGCAGCTCGGGACTAGTATCCGAGCAGTACTTC. Encoded protein: CASSSGLVSEQYF.

This clonotype was picked up many times. The genes are TRBV5-1 and TRBJ1-5; TRBD1 matches at 8 bases. The CDR3 sequence is 15 residues long. Germline trimming cut 3 bases from V and 1 base from J; bases unmatched to any gene: 3. Germline V gives CDR1 SGHRS, CDR2 YFSETQ. The CDR3 loop is CASSYTGGSNQPQHF. Written as DNA, the CDR3 is TGCGCCAGCAGCTACACAGGGGGAAGCAATCAGCCCCAGCATTTT.

Concerning this clonotype itself: With a much larger clone just one base away, this may be a read error. The genes are TRBV6-1 and TRBJ1-1, with 7 bases aligning to TRBD1. This CDR3 spans 18 amino acids. The V and J ends lost 6 bases and 5 bases, in that order; junction bases with no gene match: 21. The germline V gene encodes CDR1 MNHNS and CDR2 SASEGT. The CDR3 spells CASRKGSGTAKGRTEAFF. CDR3 DNA: TGTGCCAGCAGGAAGGGATCCGGGACAGCAAAAGGGAGGACTGAAGCTTTCTTT.

The chain is built from TRBV25-1 and TRBJ2-7; the D is unclear. The CDR3 runs to 13 residues. Germline V lookup: CDR1 MGHDK, CDR2 SYGVNS. Trimming shortened V by 5 bases and J by 4 bases, and 12 bases separated the two germline ends. CDR3 in DNA: TGTGCCAGCAGTCCCCAAGGGTTGTACGAGCAGTACTTC. Residues: CASSPQGLYEQYF.

This clonotype is medium-sized. The chain combines TRBV30 with TRBJ2-3; D might be TRBD1 or TRBD2, each matching 6 bases. Trimming removed 2 bases at V and 6 bases at J, with 9 bases between. The CDR3 sequence is 12 residues long. Germline-derived CDR1 and CDR2 are GTSNPN and SVGIG (reference sequence). The DNA for the CDR3 is TGTGCCTGGAGTACAGGGAGGGATACGCAGTATTTT. Its protein is CAWSTGRDTQYF.

This clonotype was seen at least ten times. The V and J genes are TRBV6-6 and TRBJ1-1; D ambiguous. V gave up 3 bases and J gave up 4 bases, with 12 bases separating them. The CDR3 loop spans 14 amino acids. The germline CDR1 and CDR2 sequences are MNHNY and SVGAGI (reference sequence). CDR3 nucleotides: TGTGCCAGCAGTTATGCGGGATTTGGCACTGAAGCTTTCTTT. As protein: CASSYAGFGTEAFF.

This clonotype was observed a handful of times. CDR3 loop: CASNLDRGLPLHF. The CDR3 DNA is TGTGCCAGCAACCTGGACAGGGGATTACCCCTCCACTTT. The chain is built from TRBV2 and TRBJ1-6, with 9 bases that match TRBD1. The V gene's germline CDR1 is SNHLY and CDR2 FYNNEI. The ends lost 7 bases at V and 12 bases at J; junction bases unmatched: 7. This CDR3 has 13 amino acids.

This clonotype occurred many times. The chain recombines TRBV5-1 with TRBJ1-2; no firm D call. The CDR3 runs 14 residues. Germline V gene lookup returns CDR1 SGHRS and CDR2 YFSETQ. Deletions cut 1 base from V and 1 base from J, with 8 bases between. The CDR3 region is CASSLKQNNYGYTF. DNA of the CDR3: TGCGCCAGCAGCTTGAAACAGAATAACTATGGCTACACCTTC. Supplemented by reference TRBV5-1 and TRBJ1-2, the full variable domain reads KAGVTQTPRYLIKTRGQQVTLSCSPISGHRSVSWYQQTPGQGLQFLFEYFSETQRNKGNFPGRFSGRQFSNSRSEMNVSTLELGDSALYLCASSLKQNNYGYTFGSGTRLTVV.

This clonotype came up once. The chain combines TRBV20-1 with TRBJ2-5; 10 bases line up with TRBD2. Trimming cost V 0 bases and J 2 bases; bases outside gene matches: 6. CDR1 and CDR2 (germline): DFQATT, SNEGSKA (reference sequence). This CDR3 contains 16 residues. The chain's CDR3 is CSARDFLAGAQETQYF. CDR3 nucleotides: TGCAGTGCTAGAGATTTCCTAGCGGGGGCTCAAGAGACCCAGTACTTC.

This clonotype was picked up many times. J is TRBJ2-3 and V is TRBV5-1; 10 bases map to TRBD2. The CDR3 has 16 residues. CDR1 and CDR2 (germline): SGHRS, YFSETQ. V lost 0 bases, J lost 2 bases, and 3 bases stayed unmatched. CDR3 amino acids: CASSLVSGGYTDTQYF. CDR3 in DNA: TGCGCCAGCAGCTTGGTTAGCGGGGGGTACACAGATACGCAGTATTTT.

This clonotype was picked up many times. This chain joins TRBV20-1 and TRBJ2-2; no definite D call. CDR3 size: 12 residues. Germline-derived CDR1 and CDR2 are DFQATT and SNEGSKA (reference sequence). Trimming left V 1 base short and J 4 bases short, with 4 bases between. The CDR3 DNA sequence: TGCAGTGCTAGAGGGGCCACCGGGGAGCTGTTTTTT. It is translated as CSARGATGELFF.

Within the sample, this clonotype is medium-sized. Here the CDR3 reads CASSLGHSSGVQETQYF. CDR3 DNA: TGTGCCAGCAGTTTAGGGCATTCTAGCGGGGTCCAAGAGACCCAGTACTTC. The chain has TRBV28 and TRBJ2-5, with 9 nucleotides matching TRBD2. This CDR3 has 17 amino acids. In germline, CDR1 is MDHEN, CDR2 SYDVKM. Germline trimming cut 2 bases from V and 1 base from J; bases unmatched to any gene: 8.

This clonotype was detected many times. V usage is TRBV18 and J usage is TRBJ1-1; no reliable D call. This CDR3 spans 16 amino acids. Germline lookup yields CDR1 KGHSH and CDR2 LQKENI. Trimming took 2 bases from V and 0 from J, leaving 13 bases between them. This CDR3 is CASSPEGKYMNTEAFF. The DNA of the CDR3 is TGTGCCAGCTCACCAGAAGGAAAGTACATGAACACTGAAGCTTTCTTT.

This clonotype came up many times. V and J are TRBV24-1 and TRBJ2-1; D is uncertain. With 5 bases removed from V and 5 bases from J, the gap between germline ends came to 6 bases. The CDR3 totals 12 residues. Germline values: CDR1 KGHDR, CDR2 SFDVKD. This CDR3 reads CATSAGNNEQFF. Here the CDR3 DNA reads TGTGCCACCAGTGCAGGAAACAATGAGCAGTTCTTC.

This clonotype was observed a handful of times. This chain joins TRBV6-6 and TRBJ2-1; D might be TRBD1 or TRBD2, each matching 5 bases. Germline CDR1 reads MNHNY; CDR2 reads SVGAGI (reference sequence). CDR3 size: 13 residues. V was pared by 7 bases and J by 16 bases, with 23 bases between. The CDR3 nucleotides are TGTGCCAGCATTCTCACGGGGCGGCGCCGGGCCTTCTTC. Translating it yields CASILTGRRRAFF.

There are many counts of this clonotype. The genes are TRBV24-1 and TRBJ2-3; D call uncertain. The germline V gene has CDR1 KGHDR and CDR2 SFDVKD. The V and J ends lost 1 base and 0 bases respectively, with 10 bases between them. The CDR3 contains 16 residues. The CDR3 DNA follows: TGTGCCACCAGTGATTTAACCGAGCAAAGCACAGATACGCAGTATTTT. This gives the protein CATSDLTEQSTDTQYF.

This clonotype is labeled as medium-sized. The V and J genes are TRBV28 and TRBJ1-5, with a weak D call TRBD1 (6 bases). The V gene's germline CDR1 is MDHEN and CDR2 SYDVKM. This CDR3 region has 14 residues. V dropped 7 bases and J dropped 6 bases, with 16 bases sitting between them. The CDR3 DNA follows: TGTGCCAGCAACTCCGGGGGGCCGGGTCAGCCCCAGCATTTT. Translation: CASNSGGPGQPQHF.

By proportion, this clonotype is medium-sized. The chain is built from TRBV20-1 and TRBJ2-1; the D gene could be TRBD1 or TRBD2 (5 bases each). This CDR3 comprises 16 residues. CDR1 is DFQATT and CDR2 is SNEGSKA in the germline V gene (reference sequence). V was clipped by 1 base and J by 0 bases, with 13 bases between them. The CDR3, as DNA: TGCAGTGCTAGAGCCGGGGACCACAGCTCCTACAATGAGCAGTTCTTC. This translates into CSARAGDHSSYNEQFF.

Ten or more counts support this clonotype. The chain uses TRBV20-1 and TRBJ1-4; the D is unclear. Germline CDR1 and CDR2: DFQATT and SNEGSKA (reference sequence). The CDR3 loop spans 14 amino acids. Trimming removed 6 bases from V and 4 bases from J, with 15 bases in between. The CDR3 spells CSAHPRGFNEKLFF. The CDR3 DNA follows: TGCAGTGCCCACCCCCGAGGGTTTAATGAAAAACTGTTTTTT.

Ten or more counts support this clonotype. The J gene is TRBJ1-2, the V gene TRBV12-3 or TRBV12-4; tentative D call: TRBD1 (5 bases). V lost 5 bases, J lost 4 bases, and 17 bases lay in between. CDR3 length: 15 amino acids. The CDR3 here is CASSQSVYQGYGYTF. The CDR3 DNA follows: TGTGCCAGCAGTCAATCGGTCTATCAGGGCTATGGCTACACCTTC.

This clonotype came up a few times. The rearrangement joins TRBV15 to TRBJ1-6; D unresolved. V was trimmed by 0 bases and J by 7 bases, leaving 13 bases between them. There are 16 residues in the CDR3. Germline CDR1 LNHNV, CDR2 YYDKDF (reference sequence). CDR3 in DNA: TGTGCCACCAGCAGAGATGGCGGCAGCTCCAATTCACCCCTCCACTTT. Residues: CATSRDGGSSNSPLHF.

The table lists this clonotype with many counts. The CDR3 bases are TGTGCCAGCAGGGACAGGGGTGGACCGAACACTGAAGCTTTCTTT. Translating it yields CASRDRGGPNTEAFF. J is TRBJ1-1 and V is TRBV4-2, with 9 bases aligning to TRBD1. There are 15 residues in the CDR3. The junction had 6 bases not matched to a gene; V was cut back by 6 bases and J by 1 base. Germline V gene lookup returns CDR1 LGHNA and CDR2 YNFKEQ.

This clonotype was picked up many times. The chain joins TRBV11-2 to TRBJ1-2; 8 positions match TRBD1. V lost 4 bases to trimming and J lost 2 bases; unmatched junction nucleotides: 6. CDR3 length equals 15 residues. Germline lookup yields CDR1 SGHAT and CDR2 FQNNGV. CDR3 coding DNA: TGTGCCAGCAGCTCACTCAGGGGGCGCAACTATGGCTACACCTTC. Its protein is CASSSLRGRNYGYTF.

This clonotype was recorded at least ten times. J is TRBJ1-2 and V is TRBV20-1, with 8 bases matching TRBD1. The CDR3 runs to 13 residues. CDR1 is DFQATT, CDR2 SNEGSKA, per germline (reference sequence). Trimming cost V 0 bases and J 9 bases; bases outside gene matches: 6. The CDR3 bases are TGCAGTGCTAGAGATCAAACAGGGGGGAGCTACACCTTC. It codes for CSARDQTGGSYTF.